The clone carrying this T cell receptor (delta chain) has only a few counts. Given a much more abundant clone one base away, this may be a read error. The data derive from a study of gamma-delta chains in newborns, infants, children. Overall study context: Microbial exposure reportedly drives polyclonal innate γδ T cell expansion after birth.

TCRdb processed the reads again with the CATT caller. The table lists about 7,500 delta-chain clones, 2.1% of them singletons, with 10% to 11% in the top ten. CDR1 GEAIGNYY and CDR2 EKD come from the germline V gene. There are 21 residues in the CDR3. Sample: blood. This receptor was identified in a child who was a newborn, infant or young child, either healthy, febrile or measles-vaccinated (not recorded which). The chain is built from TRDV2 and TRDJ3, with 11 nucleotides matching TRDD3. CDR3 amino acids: CACDTVNWGIRPSWGTRQMFF. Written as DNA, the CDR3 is TGTGCCTGTGACACCGTCAATTGGGGGATACGCCCCTCCTGGGGCACCCGACAGATGTTTTTC.